Below are 27 T cell receptor beta chains sequenced from a single sample in a study of long-term antiretroviral therapy in people with HIV (dated by TCRdb to between 2022 and 2023). The immunoSEQ hsTCRB v3.0 assay was used at survey level resolution to sequence the TRB variable region. Held by TCRdb, this immuneACCESS table contains in-frame sequences only and omits some clones. Under half of the omission traces to an unresolved V gene where checked; the cause of the rest is unknown. The sample has fewer than 15,000 clones on record, roughly three quarters of them singletons. The ten top clones hold 11% of the sample. The sequencing used unsorted PBMCs, collected 0.8 years before starting antiretroviral therapy. The receptors come from a woman aged 40 to 50 with HIV.

The gene calls are TRBV5-1 and TRBJ1-5; unclear D gene. In germline, CDR1 is SGHRS, CDR2 YFSETQ. Trimming took 3 bases from V and 4 from J, leaving 8 bases between them. CDR3 length: 13 residues. In nucleotides, the CDR3 is TGCGCCAGCAGCTCTAACCCAAATCAGCCCCAGCATTTT. Protein: CASSSNPNQPQHF.

V gene TRBV28 combines with J gene TRBJ1-2, with D perhaps TRBD1 (6 bases). Germline lookup yields CDR1 MDHEN and CDR2 SYDVKM. Trimming removed 8 bases from V and 8 bases from J, with 18 bases in between. This CDR3 is 13 amino acids long. The CDR3 here is CASGRGGAQGYTF. The CDR3 DNA reads as TGTGCCAGCGGGCGGGGGGGGGCACAGGGCTACACCTTC.

The V call is TRBV19, the J call TRBJ1-2, with D perhaps TRBD1 (6 bases). V lost 5 bases, J lost 1 base, and 17 bases lay in between. CDR3 length equals 16 residues. Germline lookup yields CDR1 LNHDA and CDR2 SQIVND (reference sequence). This chain's CDR3 is CASSLDGGGYNYGYTF. DNA of the CDR3: TGTGCCAGTAGTTTGGATGGTGGGGGCTATAACTATGGCTACACCTTC.

V and J are TRBV6-4 and TRBJ2-2; D gene unclear. The CDR3 spans 14 residues. V shed 5 bases and J shed 6 bases, with 13 bases lying between them. Looked up from germline, CDR1 is MRHNA and CDR2 is SNTAGT. The CDR3 loop reads CASSFTSQSGELFF. Here the CDR3 DNA reads TGTGCCAGCAGTTTTACATCCCAATCCGGGGAGCTGTTTTTT.

J is TRBJ2-1 and V is TRBV5-1; 11 nucleotides agree with TRBD2. With V trimmed by 2 bases and J by 7 bases, 8 bases remained unmatched. The CDR3 sequence is 16 residues long. Per the germline V gene, CDR1 is SGHRS and CDR2 is YFSETQ. CDR3 residues: CASSFGGTSGQNEQFF. CDR3 bases: TGCGCCAGCAGCTTCGGAGGGACTAGCGGACAAAATGAGCAGTTCTTC.

V is TRBV7-2 and J is TRBJ1-4; D unclear. The V end lost 7 bases, the J end lost 5 bases, and 14 bases lay between the germline ends. Germline CDR1 is SGHTA and CDR2 is FQGNSA. The CDR3 spans 14 residues. The DNA for the CDR3 is TGTGCCAGCAAAGAAGGCGCGCAAAATGAAAAACTGTTTTTT. Its protein is CASKEGAQNEKLFF.

This clone was counted a few times. The rearrangement uses TRBV25-1 and TRBJ2-1; D uncertain. Germline CDR1 and CDR2: MGHDK and SYGVNS. The CDR3 contains 14 residues. Trimming pared 3 bases from V and 0 bases from J, leaving 6 bases between. Written as DNA, the CDR3 is TGTGCCAGCAGTGATTATGGCTCCTACAATGAGCAGTTCTTC. Translation: CASSDYGSYNEQFF.

A single count supports this clone. The chain links TRBV6-5 to TRBJ2-1; D is undetermined. Germline CDR1 is MNHEY and CDR2 is SVGAGI. This CDR3 contains 13 residues. Trimming cost V 5 bases and J 3 bases, with 8 bases left between them. The CDR3 nucleotides read TGTGCCAGCAGTCCTAACAACTACAATGAGCAGTTCTTC. Residues: CASSPNNYNEQFF.

This clone was detected only once. This chain uses TRBV28 with TRBJ2-1; D may be TRBD1 (6 bases). CDR1 and CDR2 from the germline V gene are MDHEN and SYDVKM. V was pared by 10 bases and J by 0 bases, with 10 bases between. The CDR3 covers 13 residues. The CDR3 reads CATRDTSYNEQFF. The CDR3 DNA reads TGTGCCACCAGGGACACCTCCTACAATGAGCAGTTCTTC. The whole variable domain, remainder taken from reference TRBV28 and TRBJ2-1, is DVKVTQSSRYLVKRTGEKVFLECVQDMDHENMFWYRQDPGLGLRLIYFSYDVKMKEKGDIPEGYSVSREKKERFSLILESASTNQTSMYLCATRDTSYNEQFFGPGTRLTVL.

The CDR3 spells CASSFSPGTLTGELFF. CDR3 nucleotide sequence: TGTGCCAGCAGCTTCTCGCCCGGGACTCTCACCGGGGAGCTGTTTTTT. The chain carries TRBV5-8 and TRBJ2-2, with D perhaps TRBD2 (6 bases). Trimming shortened V by 2 bases and J by 4 bases, and 15 bases separated the two germline ends. In germline, CDR1 is SGHTS, CDR2 YDEGEE. This CDR3 is 16 amino acids long.

CDR3 region: CASSPWGEGVEQFF. In nucleotides, the CDR3 is TGCGCCAGCAGTCCGTGGGGGGAAGGAGTTGAGCAGTTCTTC. This sequence joins TRBV10-2 and TRBJ2-1; a weak D match, TRBD2 (6 bases). With 5 bases removed from V and 9 bases from J, the gap between germline ends came to 17 bases. CDR3 length: 14 residues. Germline CDR1 and CDR2: WSHSY and SAAADI.

The chain recombines TRBV7-2 with TRBJ1-2; D not resolved. Germline V gene data show CDR1 as SGHTA and CDR2 as FQGNSA. This CDR3 is 14 amino acids long. The germline V and J ends were trimmed by 5 bases and 2 bases, with 12 bases remaining between them. The CDR3 sequence is CASSPTSDNYGYTF. The CDR3 DNA is TGTGCCAGCAGCCCCACCTCCGACAACTATGGCTACACCTTC.

The V and J genes are TRBV6-5 and TRBJ2-5; maybe TRBD1 (6 bases). The CDR3 runs to 15 residues. The V end was cut by 7 bases, the J end by 5 bases, with 20 bases between. Germline CDR1 reads MNHEY; CDR2 reads SVGAGI. The CDR3 spells CASTATGRLKETQYF. CDR3 sequence (DNA): TGTGCCAGCACCGCGACAGGAAGGCTCAAGGAGACCCAGTACTTC.

The chain couples TRBV6-1 to TRBJ2-1, with D perhaps TRBD2 (5 bases). V was clipped by 6 bases and J by 5 bases, with 17 bases between them. CDR3 length: 15 amino acids. Germline V gene sequence: CDR1 MNHNS, CDR2 SASEGT. The CDR3 nucleotides are TGTGCCAGCAGATTGACTAAAGTTGAGGACAATGAGCAGTTCTTC. Protein sequence: CASRLTKVEDNEQFF.

The chain combines TRBV28 with TRBJ1-1; D is uncertain. The germline V and J ends were trimmed by 6 bases and 7 bases, with 21 bases remaining between them. The CDR3 is 15 amino acids. CDR1 is MDHEN and CDR2 is SYDVKM in the germline V gene. In nucleotides, the CDR3 is TGTGCCAGCAGCCACGGCTCGTTGTTGGGAGTTGAAGCTTTCTTT. Its translation: CASSHGSLLGVEAFF.

The chain has TRBV30 and TRBJ2-2, with D tentatively TRBD1 (5 bases). The CDR3 runs to 14 residues. Trimming stripped 0 bases from V and 5 bases from J, with 10 bases between. Germline V CDR1 and CDR2: GTSNPN, SVGIG (reference sequence). CDR3 sequence: CAWSVGQGTGELFF. The CDR3 DNA follows: TGTGCCTGGAGTGTAGGCCAGGGAACCGGGGAGCTGTTTTTT.

V is TRBV7-9 and J is TRBJ2-3; 8 bases agree with TRBD2. Germline V gene data show CDR1 as SEHNR and CDR2 as FQNEAQ (reference sequence). There are 14 residues in the CDR3. V shed 2 bases and J 10 bases; nucleotides not matched to a gene: 8. As DNA, the CDR3 is TGTGCCAGCAGCTTACAACGGGAGGGCCGTTCGCAGTATTTT. It translates to CASSLQREGRSQYF.

This chain links TRBV28 with TRBJ2-1, with TRBD2 identical over 7 bases. Per germline, CDR1 MDHEN and CDR2 SYDVKM. With V trimmed by 6 bases and J by 3 bases, 8 bases remained unmatched. The CDR3 has 15 amino acids. In nucleotides, the CDR3 is TGTGCCAGCAGCCCCGTACGGGAGGTCTACAATGAGCAGTTCTTC. It codes for CASSPVREVYNEQFF.

The V gene is TRBV4-1, the J gene TRBJ2-7, with TRBD2 matching 12 bases. CDR1 MGHRA and CDR2 YSYEKL come from the germline V gene. The J segment lost 3 bases and the V segment lost 4 bases, leaving 13 bases of the junction unmatched. This CDR3 has 18 amino acids. CDR3 sequence reads: CASSRQLAGGALSYEQYF. The CDR3 nucleotides are TGCGCCAGCAGCCGACAACTAGCGGGAGGCGCCTTAAGCTACGAGCAGTACTTC.

V is TRBV27 and J is TRBJ2-1; no firm D call. Trimming took off 1 base at V and 0 bases at J, with 7 bases between the two ends. CDR1 is MNHEY, CDR2 SMNVEV, per germline (reference sequence). This CDR3 spans 15 amino acids. The CDR3 protein is CASSLWASSYNEQFF. DNA of the CDR3: TGTGCCAGCAGTTTATGGGCCAGCTCCTACAATGAGCAGTTCTTC.

The V call is TRBV7-9, the J call TRBJ2-5, with TRBD2 identical over 9 bases. The J segment lost 4 bases and the V segment lost 5 bases, leaving 17 bases of the junction unmatched. Germline lookup yields CDR1 SEHNR and CDR2 FQNEAQ (reference sequence). The CDR3 runs 18 residues. The CDR3: CASSPTTLAGTSRETQYF. CDR3 coding DNA: TGTGCCAGCAGCCCGACAACCCTAGCGGGAACTTCGCGAGAGACCCAGTACTTC.

The J gene is TRBJ2-6, the V gene TRBV23-1; D tentatively reads TRBD1 or TRBD2 (5 bases each). TRBV23-1 is designated an ORF whose function remains uncertain. V was cut by 0 bases and J by 4 bases, with 16 bases left in between. The CDR3 runs to 18 residues. The CDR3 region has the DNA TGCGCCAGCAGTCAATCAATCTGCCAGGGACCCGGGGCCAACGTCCTGACTTTC. This sequence encodes CASSQSICQGPGANVLTF.

The CDR3 here is CASNIGTSIVGELFF. DNA for the CDR3: TGCGCCAGCAACATCGGGACTAGCATTGTCGGGGAGCTGTTTTTT. The chain has TRBV5-1 and TRBJ2-2, with 9 bases identical to TRBD2. This CDR3 region has 15 residues. The V and J ends lost 6 bases and 7 bases, in that order; junction bases with no gene match: 10. CDR1 and CDR2 from the germline V gene are SGHRS and YFSETQ.

The chain is built from TRBV5-5 and TRBJ2-7, with a possible D match to TRBD2 (5 bases). Between the trimmed V and J ends, which lost 0 bases and 2 bases, there was a span of 15 bases. CDR1 and CDR2 from the germline V gene are SGHKS and YYEKEE (reference sequence). The CDR3 has 16 residues. CDR3 DNA: TGTGCCAGCAGCTTGGGGAACAGAGGGCCGGCCTACGAGCAGTACTTC. Amino acid sequence: CASSLGNRGPAYEQYF.

There are a few counts of this clone. V gene TRBV15 combines with J gene TRBJ2-2; D unclear. The CDR3 extends over 12 amino acids. Germline V lookup: CDR1 LNHNV, CDR2 YYDKDF (reference sequence). Trimming stripped 1 base from V and 7 bases from J, with 4 bases between. The CDR3 sequence: CATSRGSGELFF. DNA of the CDR3: TGTGCCACCAGCAGAGGTAGCGGGGAGCTGTTTTTT.

The chain is built from TRBV7-6 and TRBJ2-7; a weak D match, TRBD2 (5 bases). The germline V gene encodes CDR1 SGHVS and CDR2 FNYEAQ. V lost 0 bases to trimming and J lost 4 bases, with 10 bases between them. This CDR3 region has 14 residues. CDR3 residues: CASSLAEGVYEQYF. In nucleotides, the CDR3 is TGTGCCAGCAGCTTAGCAGAGGGAGTGTACGAGCAGTACTTC.

V and J are TRBV14 and TRBJ2-5; D could derive from TRBD1 or TRBD2 (6 bases each). CDR3 length equals 16 residues. Trimming pared 1 base from V and 5 bases from J, leaving 17 bases between. Germline values: CDR1 SGHDN, CDR2 FVKESK. As DNA, the CDR3 is TGTGCCAGCAGCCAAGCGTCCGGAGGGGGGACGGAGACCCAGTACTTC. This gives the protein CASSQASGGGTETQYF.